The 2 T cell receptor beta chains presented below share a single source sample, sequenced in a study of blood T cell repertoires in COVID-19. Produced via immunoSEQ multiplex PCR; TCRdb's table is partial and in-frame only. The repertoire consists of approximately 340,000 clones, with roughly 86% occurring once and the leading ten covering approximately 9.3%. Input material: peripheral blood. The receptors were sampled from a young man with COVID-19, enrolled during active disease.

The chain couples TRBV19 to TRBJ2-2, with D perhaps matching TRBD1 (6 bases). V shed 3 bases and J shed 2 bases, with 13 bases lying between them. The V gene's germline CDR1 is LNHDA and CDR2 SQIVND (reference sequence). This CDR3 region has 16 residues. CDR3 DNA: TGTGCCAGTAGTATTGAGGGGACAATCAACACCGGGGAGCTGTTTTTT. Translated, it gives CASSIEGTINTGELFF. The whole variable domain, filled in from reference TRBV19 and TRBJ2-2, reads DGGITQSPKYLFRKEGQNVTLSCEQNLNHDAMYWYRQDPGQGLRLIYYSQIVNDFQKGDIAEGYSVSREKKESFPLTVTSAQKNPTAFYLCASSIEGTINTGELFFGEGSRLTVL.

This clone came up once. The chain carries TRBV24-1 and TRBJ2-7; tentative D call: TRBD1 (6 bases). The CDR3 is made up of 14 amino acids. The germline V gene has CDR1 KGHDR and CDR2 SFDVKD. V lost 5 bases and J lost 6, with 16 bases in between. CDR3 amino acids: CATSALNRVSEQYF. CDR3 DNA sequence: TGTGCCACCAGTGCCCTGAACAGGGTGAGCGAGCAGTACTTC.